Below, one TCR beta chain is given with its context. Antigen specificity is unknown. Clones were sequenced by immunoSEQ multiplex PCR, and TCRdb holds only the in-frame ones, with some missing. The table includes some 130,000 clones, 85% to 95% detected once. The entry originates in a study of graft-versus-host responses after intestinal transplantation. The starting material was unstimulated CD8+ T cells sorted from spleen or lymph node cells, obtained before intestinal transplant. This TCR came from a human donor who received an intestinal transplant.

CDR3 nucleotide sequence: TGCGCCAGCAGCCCAGAACTAGGTGAAGCTTTCTTT. Its protein is CASSPELGEAFF. This chain uses TRBV4-1 with TRBJ1-1; D remains ambiguous. The germline V gene has CDR1 MGHRA and CDR2 YSYEKL. Trimming shortened V by 4 bases and J by 7 bases, and 10 bases separated the two germline ends. The CDR3 has 12 amino acids.